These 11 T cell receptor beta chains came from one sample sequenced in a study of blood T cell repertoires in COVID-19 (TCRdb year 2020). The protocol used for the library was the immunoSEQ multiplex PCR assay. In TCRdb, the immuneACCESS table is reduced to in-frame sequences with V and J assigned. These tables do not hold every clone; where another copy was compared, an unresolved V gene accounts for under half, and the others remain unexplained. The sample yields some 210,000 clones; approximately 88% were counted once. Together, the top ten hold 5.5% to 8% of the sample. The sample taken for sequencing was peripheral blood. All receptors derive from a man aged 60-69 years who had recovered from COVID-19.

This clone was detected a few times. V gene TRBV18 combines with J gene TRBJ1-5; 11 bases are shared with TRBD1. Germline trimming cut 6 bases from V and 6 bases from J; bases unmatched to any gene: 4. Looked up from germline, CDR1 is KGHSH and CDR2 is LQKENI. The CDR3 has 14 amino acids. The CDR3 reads CASSRGTGGQPQHF. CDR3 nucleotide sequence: TGTGCCAGCTCTCGGGGGACAGGGGGTCAGCCCCAGCATTTT.

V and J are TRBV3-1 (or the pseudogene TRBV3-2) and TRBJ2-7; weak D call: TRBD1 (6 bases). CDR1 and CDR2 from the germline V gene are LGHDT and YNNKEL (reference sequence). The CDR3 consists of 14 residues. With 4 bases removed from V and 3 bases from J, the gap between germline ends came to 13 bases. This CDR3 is CASSRAGQNYEQYF. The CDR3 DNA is TGTGCCAGCAGCCGCGCCGGACAGAACTACGAGCAGTACTTC.

CDR3 coding DNA: TGTGCCAGCAGTGACGGGGGAAGGGCTTACACCGGGGAGCTGTTTTTT. Protein: CASSDGGRAYTGELFF. The chain links TRBV6-1 to TRBJ2-2; D might be TRBD2 (6 bases). Germline V lookup: CDR1 MNHNS, CDR2 SASEGT. Trimming took off 3 bases at V and 3 bases at J, with 14 bases between the two ends. This CDR3 spans 16 amino acids.

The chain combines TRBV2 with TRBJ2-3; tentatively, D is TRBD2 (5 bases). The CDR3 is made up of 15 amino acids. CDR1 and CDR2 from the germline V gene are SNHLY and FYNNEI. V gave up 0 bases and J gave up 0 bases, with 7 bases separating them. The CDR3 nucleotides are TGTGCCAGCAGTGAAGCGGGAGCTAGCACAGATACGCAGTATTTT. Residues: CASSEAGASTDTQYF.

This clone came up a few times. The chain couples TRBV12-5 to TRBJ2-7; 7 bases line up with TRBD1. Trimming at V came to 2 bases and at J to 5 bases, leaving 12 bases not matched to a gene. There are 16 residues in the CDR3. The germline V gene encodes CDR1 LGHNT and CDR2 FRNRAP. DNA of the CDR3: TGTGCTAGTGGTTTGTCGAGGACAGGCAAAAGGAACGAGCAGTACTTC. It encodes CASGLSRTGKRNEQYF. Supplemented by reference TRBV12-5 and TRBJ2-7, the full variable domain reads DARVTQTPRHKVTEMGQEVTMRCQPILGHNTVFWYRQTMMQGLELLAYFRNRAPLDDSGMPKDRFSAEMPDATLATLKIQPSEPRDSAVYFCASGLSRTGKRNEQYFGPGTRLTVT.

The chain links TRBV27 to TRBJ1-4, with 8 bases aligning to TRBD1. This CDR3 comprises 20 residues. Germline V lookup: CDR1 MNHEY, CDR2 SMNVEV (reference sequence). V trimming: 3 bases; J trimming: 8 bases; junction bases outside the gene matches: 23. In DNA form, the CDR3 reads TGTGCCAGCAGTTTCTTCTCCCTAAACCTTCCAGGGGGCAGTTCGGAAAAACTGTTTTTT. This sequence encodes CASSFFSLNLPGGSSEKLFF.

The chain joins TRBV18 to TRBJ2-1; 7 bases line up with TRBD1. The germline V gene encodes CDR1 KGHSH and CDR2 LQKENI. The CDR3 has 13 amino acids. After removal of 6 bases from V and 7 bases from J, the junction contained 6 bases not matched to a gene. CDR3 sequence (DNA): TGTGCCAGCTCCCCAACAGGGGAGAATGAGCAGTTCTTC. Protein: CASSPTGENEQFF.

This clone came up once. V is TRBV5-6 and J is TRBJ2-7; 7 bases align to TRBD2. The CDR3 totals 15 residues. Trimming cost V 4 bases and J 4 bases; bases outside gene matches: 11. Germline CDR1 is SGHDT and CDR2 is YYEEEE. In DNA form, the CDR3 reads TGTGCCAGCAGCCGGATCTGGGCTAGCGGATACGAGCAGTACTTC. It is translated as CASSRIWASGYEQYF.

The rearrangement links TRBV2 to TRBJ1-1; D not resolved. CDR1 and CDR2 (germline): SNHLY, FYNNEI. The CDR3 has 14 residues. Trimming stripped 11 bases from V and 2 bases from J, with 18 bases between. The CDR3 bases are TGTGCCGTAAAAACTCAGGCGTCAAACACTGAAGCTTTCTTT. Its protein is CAVKTQASNTEAFF.

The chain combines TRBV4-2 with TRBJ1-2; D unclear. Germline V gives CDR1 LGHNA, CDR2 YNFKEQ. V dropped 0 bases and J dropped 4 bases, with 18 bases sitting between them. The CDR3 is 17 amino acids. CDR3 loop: CASSQDGSAGLGYGYTF. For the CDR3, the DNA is TGTGCCAGCAGCCAAGACGGGTCGGCCGGCCTGGGCTATGGCTACACCTTC.

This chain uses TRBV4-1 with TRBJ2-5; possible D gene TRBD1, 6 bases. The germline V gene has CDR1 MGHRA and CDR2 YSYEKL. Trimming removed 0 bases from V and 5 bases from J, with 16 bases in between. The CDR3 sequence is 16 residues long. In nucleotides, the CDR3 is TGCGCCAGCAGCCAAGATCTATCACTAGGGGGTGAGACCCAGTACTTC. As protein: CASSQDLSLGGETQYF.